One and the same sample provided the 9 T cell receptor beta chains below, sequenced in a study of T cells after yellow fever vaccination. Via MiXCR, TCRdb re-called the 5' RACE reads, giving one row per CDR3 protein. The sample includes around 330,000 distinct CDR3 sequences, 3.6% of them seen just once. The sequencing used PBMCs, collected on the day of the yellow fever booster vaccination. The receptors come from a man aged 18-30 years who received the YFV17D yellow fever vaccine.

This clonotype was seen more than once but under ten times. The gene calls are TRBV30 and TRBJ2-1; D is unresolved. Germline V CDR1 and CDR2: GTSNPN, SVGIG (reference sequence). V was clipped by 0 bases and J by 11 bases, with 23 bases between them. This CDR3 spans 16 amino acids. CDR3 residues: CAWSVVIGQLVEQQFF. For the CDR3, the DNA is TGTGCCTGGAGTGTGGTCATCGGGCAGTTGGTAGAACAGCAGTTCTTC. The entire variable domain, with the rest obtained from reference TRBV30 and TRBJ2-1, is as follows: SQTIHQWPATLVQPVGSPLSLECTVEGTSNPNLYWYRQAAGRGLQLLFYSVGIGQISSEVPQNLSASRPQDRQFILSSKKLLLSDSGFYLCAWSVVIGQLVEQQFFGPGTRLTVL.

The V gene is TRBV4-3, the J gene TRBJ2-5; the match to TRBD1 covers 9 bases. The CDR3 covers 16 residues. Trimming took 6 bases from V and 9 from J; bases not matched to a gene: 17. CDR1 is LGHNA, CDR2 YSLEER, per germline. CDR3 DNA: TGCGCCAGCAGTCTTACTATACAGGGGGCTAGGAGTCCCCAGTACTTC. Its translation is CASSLTIQGARSPQYF.

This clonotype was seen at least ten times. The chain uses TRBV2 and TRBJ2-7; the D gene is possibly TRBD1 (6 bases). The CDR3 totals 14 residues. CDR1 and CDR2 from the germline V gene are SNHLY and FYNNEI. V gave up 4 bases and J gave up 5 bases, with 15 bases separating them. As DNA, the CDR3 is TGTGCCAGCAGTGTGGACCCAGGGGTCGACGAGCAGTACTTC. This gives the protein CASSVDPGVDEQYF. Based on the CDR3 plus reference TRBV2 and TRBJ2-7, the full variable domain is EPEVTQTPSHQVTQMGQEVILRCVPISNHLYFYWYRQILGQKVEFLVSFYNNEISEKSEIFDDQFSVERPDGSNFTLKIRSTKLEDSAMYFCASSVDPGVDEQYFGPGTRLTVT.

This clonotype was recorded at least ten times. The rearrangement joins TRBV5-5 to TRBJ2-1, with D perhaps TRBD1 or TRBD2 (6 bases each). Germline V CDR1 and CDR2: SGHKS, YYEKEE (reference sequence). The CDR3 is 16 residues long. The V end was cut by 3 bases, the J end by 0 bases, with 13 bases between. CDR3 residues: CASSYRGGSSYNEQFF. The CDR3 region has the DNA TGTGCCAGCAGCTACCGAGGGGGGAGCTCCTACAATGAGCAGTTCTTC.

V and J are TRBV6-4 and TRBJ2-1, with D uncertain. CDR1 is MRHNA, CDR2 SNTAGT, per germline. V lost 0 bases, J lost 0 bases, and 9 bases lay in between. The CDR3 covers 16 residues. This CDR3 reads CASSDSEHTSYNEQFF. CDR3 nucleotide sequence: TGTGCCAGCAGTGACTCGGAACACACCTCCTACAATGAGCAGTTCTTC.

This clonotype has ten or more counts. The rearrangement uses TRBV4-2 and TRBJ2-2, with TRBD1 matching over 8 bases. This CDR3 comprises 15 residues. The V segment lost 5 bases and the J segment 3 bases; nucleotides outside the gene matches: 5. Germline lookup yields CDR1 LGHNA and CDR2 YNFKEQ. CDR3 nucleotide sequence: TGTGCCAGCAGCTCTCGACAGGGGTACACCGGGGAGCTGTTTTTT. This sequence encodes CASSSRQGYTGELFF.

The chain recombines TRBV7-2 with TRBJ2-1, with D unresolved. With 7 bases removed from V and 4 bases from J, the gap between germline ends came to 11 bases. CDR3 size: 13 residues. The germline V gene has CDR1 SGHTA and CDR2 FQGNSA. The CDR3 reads CASTQSRYNEQFF. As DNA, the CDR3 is TGTGCCAGCACCCAGAGTCGATACAATGAGCAGTTCTTC.

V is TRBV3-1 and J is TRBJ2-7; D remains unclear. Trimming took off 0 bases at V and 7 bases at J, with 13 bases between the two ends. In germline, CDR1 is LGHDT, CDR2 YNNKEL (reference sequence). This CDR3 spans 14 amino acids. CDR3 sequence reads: CASSQDMAAFEQYV. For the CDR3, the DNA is TGTGCCAGCAGCCAAGATATGGCGGCTTTTGAGCAGTACGTC.

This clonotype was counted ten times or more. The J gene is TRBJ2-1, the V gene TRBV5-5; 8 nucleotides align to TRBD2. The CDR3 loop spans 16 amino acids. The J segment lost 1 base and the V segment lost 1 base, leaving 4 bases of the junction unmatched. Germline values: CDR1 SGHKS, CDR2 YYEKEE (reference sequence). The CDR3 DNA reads TGTGCCAGCAGCTTGTCAGGCGGGGGGTCCTACAATGAGCAGTTCTTC. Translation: CASSLSGGGSYNEQFF.